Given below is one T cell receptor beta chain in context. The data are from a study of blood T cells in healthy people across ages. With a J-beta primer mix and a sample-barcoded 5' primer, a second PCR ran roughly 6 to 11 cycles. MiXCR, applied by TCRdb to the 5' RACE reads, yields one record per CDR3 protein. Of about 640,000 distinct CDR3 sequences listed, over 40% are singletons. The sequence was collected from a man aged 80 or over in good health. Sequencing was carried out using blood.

The CDR3 sequence: CASSVQIQETQYF. DNA for the CDR3: TGTGCCAGCAGCGTTCAGATCCAAGAGACCCAGTACTTC. The chain is built from TRBV9 and TRBJ2-5; no firm D call. Germline CDR1 reads SGDLS; CDR2 reads YYNGEE. This CDR3 contains 13 residues. The ends were cut back, 2 bases at V and 1 base at J, with 6 bases in the middle.